Listed below are T cell receptor beta chains from one sample, sequenced in a study of T cell repertoires in cytomegalovirus infection. Using its own MiXCR run on the reads, TCRdb lists one record per CDR3 protein. Of 450,000 to 550,000 distinct CDR3 sequences in the sample, 16% were seen once. The sequencing input was CD8+ T cells from PBMCs. These receptors came from a human donor in good health (CMV status not recorded). Some clones in this sample may be carry-over from other donors' samples. The CDR3 runs from the conserved cysteine through the conserved F or W. The D gene is left open where the match is weak. A clone size is listed for some rows: how often the clone was seen (once, few, many), or a class if it is expanded.

J | V | size | D | DNA | CDR3
TRBJ2-3 | TRBV4-2 | many | - | TGTGCCAGCAGCTCACCCGAAGGGGGGGGCCCAGATACGCAGTATTTT | CASSSPEGGGPDTQYF
TRBJ2-1 | TRBV13 | few | - | TGTGCCAGCACCCCCGTTCTCTCCTACAATGAGCAGTTCTTC | CASTPVLSYNEQFF
TRBJ2-2 | TRBV6-5 | few | - | TGTGCCAGCAGTTACTCGGCGTACACCGGGGAGCTGTTTTTT | CASSYSAYTGELFF
TRBJ1-4 | TRBV7-9 | many | - | TGTGCCAGCAGCCTCGTCCAAAATGAAAAACTGTTTTTT | CASSLVQNEKLFF
TRBJ1-2 | TRBV6-6 | - | - | TGTGCCAGCAGTTACGCGACAGCGAATGGCTACACCTTC | CASSYATANGYTF
TRBJ2-1 | TRBV7-9 | many | - | TGTGCCAGCAGTCCTCCCTTGGGCCGCTATGAGAATGAGCAGTTCTTC | CASSPPLGRYENEQFF
TRBJ2-1 | TRBV24-1 | many | - | TGTGCCACCAGTGATCGAGCGGACTCCTACAATGAGCAGTTCTTC | CATSDRADSYNEQFF
TRBJ1-1 | TRBV13 | - | - | TGTGCCAGCAGCTTAGGCCGTAGAGACACTGAAGCTTTCTTT | CASSLGRRDTEAFF
TRBJ2-7 | TRBV4-2 | many | TRBD2 | TGTGCCAGCAGACTCACGCCCGGGGGACTAGCGGGAGAGGAGCAGTACTTC | CASRLTPGGLAGEEQYF
TRBJ1-3 | TRBV7-8 | many | TRBD1 | TGTGCCGTCGAGAGAGGGGGCGATAACACCATATATTTT | CAVERGGDNTIYF
TRBJ1-1 | TRBV7-8 | many | - | TGTGCCAGCCACAGCGGTATTCTGAACACTGAAGCTTTCTTT | CASHSGILNTEAFF
TRBJ1-3 | TRBV4-1 | many | - | TGCGCCAGCAGCCAAACAGGGCTCGGAAACACCATATATTTT | CASSQTGLGNTIYF
TRBJ2-5 | TRBV12-5 | many | - | TGTGCTAGTGCCTTCCCCGGAGGGCGGGAGACCCAGTACTTC | CASAFPGGRETQYF
TRBJ2-5 | TRBV28 | - | - | TGTGCCAGCAGTCCCCCTTTAATTAGGTCCCATGGGGAGACCCAGTACTTC | CASSPPLIRSHGETQYF
TRBJ1-2 | TRBV2 | many | TRBD1 | TGTGCCAGCAGCGAAGGGGGCGCGTATGGCTACACCTTC | CASSEGGAYGYTF
TRBJ2-5 | TRBV5-8 | many | - | TGTGCCAGCAGCTTAGGGGGACGGGAGACCCAGTACTTC | CASSLGGRETQYF
TRBJ1-1 | TRBV7-9 | many | - | TGTGCCAGCAGCACAGACCACCAGGATTTCATGAACACTGAAGCTTTCTTT | CASSTDHQDFMNTEAFF
TRBJ2-1 | TRBV6-1 | many | TRBD2 | TGTGCCAGCAGTGAAGAGCTAGCGGGGGGGTACAATGAGCAGTTCTTC | CASSEELAGGYNEQFF
TRBJ2-5 | TRBV12-3/TRBV12-4 | many | TRBD2 | TGTGCCAGCACCCTGGGAGGGCCCGGAGAGACCCAGTACTTC | CASTLGGPGETQYF
TRBJ2-2 | TRBV7-3 | many | TRBD1 | TGTGCCAGCAGCTTATATAACAGGGGCCTGAACACCGGGGAGCTGTTTTTT | CASSLYNRGLNTGELFF
TRBJ1-2 | TRBV12-3/TRBV12-4 | many | - | TGTGCCAGCAGTGAGAACTATGGCTACACCTTC | CASSENYGYTF
TRBJ2-1 | TRBV2 | - | - | TGTGCCAGCAACCCGGGGACATCGAAGGTGAATGAGCAGTTCTTC | CASNPGTSKVNEQFF